This entry lists 28 T cell receptor beta chains sequenced from one sample in a study of CD8 T cells in Susac syndrome. Reverse transcription of 0.5 to 1 ug RNA was performed with random hexamers. One entry per CDR3 protein, called by TCRdb with MiXCR from the immunoSEQ multiplex PCR reads. Of around 300,000 distinct CDR3 sequences in the sample, 70% to 90% are singletons; the top ten hold 0.21%. What was sequenced was CD8+ T cells from PBMCs. The receptors shown here come from a human donor with multiple sclerosis.

This rearrangement joins TRBV5-1 to TRBJ2-2; D remains ambiguous. The V end lost 5 bases, the J end lost 1 base, and 6 bases lay between the germline ends. CDR1 is SGHRS and CDR2 is YFSETQ in the germline V gene. There are 13 residues in the CDR3. CDR3 sequence reads: CASREMNTGELFF. The CDR3 DNA follows: TGCGCCAGCAGGGAAATGAACACCGGGGAGCTGTTTTTT.

This chain uses TRBV27 with TRBJ2-7, with TRBD1 matching over 7 bases. Germline-derived CDR1 and CDR2 are MNHEY and SMNVEV (reference sequence). CDR3 length: 15 residues. With 1 base clipped from V and 2 bases from J, the junction kept 5 bases outside the gene matches. The CDR3: CASSLFPGQTYEQYF. The DNA for the CDR3 is TGTGCCAGCAGTTTATTCCCGGGACAGACCTACGAGCAGTACTTC.

The genes are TRBV7-3 and TRBJ2-1; 7 positions match TRBD1. CDR1 SGHTA and CDR2 FQGTGA come from the germline V gene. The V gene end was trimmed by 3 bases and the J gene end by 3 bases; junction bases not matched to a gene: 8. The CDR3 is 16 residues long. The CDR3 loop reads CASSFASGTVYNEQFF. The CDR3, as DNA: TGTGCCAGCAGCTTCGCATCCGGGACAGTCTACAATGAGCAGTTCTTC. Using reference TRBV7-3 and TRBJ2-1 for the parts outside the CDR3, the full variable domain is GAGVSQTPSNKVTEKGKYVELRCDPISGHTALYWYRQSLGQGPEFLIYFQGTGAADDSGLPNDRFFAVRPEGSVSTLKIQRTERGDSAVYLCASSFASGTVYNEQFFGPGTRLTVL.

This rearrangement joins TRBV27 to TRBJ2-7, with D perhaps matching TRBD2 (5 bases). Germline values: CDR1 MNHEY, CDR2 SMNVEV (reference sequence). The CDR3 is 12 amino acids. V lost 9 bases to trimming and J lost 9 bases, with 18 bases between them. CDR3 nucleotides: TGTGCCAGACGATCTCGGCCCCGGGGGCAGTACTTC. Protein product: CARRSRPRGQYF.

V is TRBV13 and J is TRBJ2-1; TRBD2 agrees at 11 bases. Unmatched junction bases numbered 2, after V lost 2 bases and J lost 5 bases. This CDR3 contains 15 residues. Germline-derived CDR1 and CDR2 are PRHDT and FYEKMQ (reference sequence). The DNA of the CDR3 is TGTGCCAGCAGCTTACAGGGACTAGCGGACAATGAGCAGTTCTTC. It specifies CASSLQGLADNEQFF.

V usage is TRBV6-1 and J usage is TRBJ2-3; possibly TRBD1 for D (6 bases). Between the trimmed V and J ends, which lost 4 bases and 5 bases, there was a span of 13 bases. This CDR3 has 14 amino acids. The germline gives CDR1 MNHNS, CDR2 SASEGT. This CDR3 reads CASSGSTRGDTQYF. The DNA for the CDR3 is TGTGCCAGCAGTGGGTCGACCAGGGGAGATACGCAGTATTTT.

This sequence joins TRBV7-6 and TRBJ2-1; a weak D match, TRBD2 (6 bases). CDR1 SGHVS and CDR2 FNYEAQ come from the germline V gene. Trimming removed 8 bases from V and 3 bases from J, with 17 bases in between. This CDR3 contains 15 residues. CDR3 DNA sequence: TGTGCCAGCCATACTCCGGGAGAGCACTACAATGAGCAGTTCTTC. Protein: CASHTPGEHYNEQFF.

The chain has TRBV6-6 and TRBJ2-5; no firm D call. The CDR3 runs 13 residues. V shed 4 bases and J shed 2 bases, with 8 bases lying between them. Per germline, CDR1 MNHNY and CDR2 SVGAGI (reference sequence). This CDR3 reads CASSLTRQETQYF. CDR3 coding DNA: TGTGCCAGCAGTTTGACGAGACAAGAGACCCAGTACTTC.

The CDR3 region is CASSSSDTYQETQYF. In DNA, the CDR3 is TGTGCCAGCAGCTCCTCTGACACCTACCAAGAGACCCAGTACTTC. This chain uses TRBV5-6 with TRBJ2-5, with D unresolved. The CDR3 loop spans 15 amino acids. CDR1 is SGHDT and CDR2 is YYEEEE in the germline V gene. The V gene lost 3 bases and the J gene lost 0 bases, with 12 bases spanning the gap. The full variable domain, in which reference TRBV5-6 and TRBJ2-5 provide the parts outside the CDR3, is DAGVTQSPTHLIKTRGQQVTLRCSPKSGHDTVSWYQQALGQGPQFIFQYYEEEERQRGNFPDRFSGHQFPNYSSELNVNALLLGDSALYLCASSSSDTYQETQYFGPGTRLLVL.

This clonotype was picked up one time. The chain combines TRBV20-1 with TRBJ2-1; 16 bases are shared with TRBD2. Germline-derived CDR1 and CDR2 are DFQATT and SNEGSKA (reference sequence). The CDR3 consists of 19 residues. V shed 0 bases, J shed 0 bases, and the junction held 5 bases outside the gene matches. Here the CDR3 reads CSARDEGLAGGPSYNEQFF. Here the CDR3 DNA reads TGCAGTGCTAGAGATGAGGGACTAGCGGGAGGGCCCTCCTACAATGAGCAGTTCTTC.

The rearrangement joins TRBV19 to TRBJ2-7; D is undetermined. CDR1 and CDR2 from the germline V gene are LNHDA and SQIVND (reference sequence). There are 11 residues in the CDR3. Trimming stripped 1 base from V and 6 bases from J, with 4 bases between. CDR3: CASSIGAEQYF. CDR3 sequence (DNA): TGTGCCAGTAGTATAGGGGCCGAGCAGTACTTC.

CDR3 sequence reads: CASSLLWDSSDTQYF. CDR3 DNA: TGTGCCAGCAGCTTACTTTGGGACAGCTCAGATACGCAGTATTTT. This chain uses TRBV7-9 with TRBJ2-3, with 7 bases aligning to TRBD1. Germline V CDR1 and CDR2: SEHNR, FQNEAQ (reference sequence). The CDR3 has 15 residues. V lost 2 bases to trimming and J lost 4 bases; unmatched junction nucleotides: 6.

V gene TRBV7-8 combines with J gene TRBJ1-1; 12 bases are a match to TRBD1. CDR1 and CDR2 (germline): SGHVS, FQNEAQ. The junction had 17 bases not matched to a gene; V was cut back by 4 bases and J by 5 bases. The CDR3 consists of 19 residues. The CDR3 loop is CASSSRYPGQGAQGTEAFF. The CDR3, as DNA: TGTGCCAGCAGCTCAAGGTACCCGGGACAGGGGGCGCAGGGGACTGAAGCTTTCTTT.

The chain carries TRBV6-6 and TRBJ1-2, with a tentative D call TRBD1 (6 bases). The CDR3 runs to 14 residues. Germline V gene sequence: CDR1 MNHNY, CDR2 SVGAGI (reference sequence). V shed 3 bases and J shed 6 bases, with 14 bases lying between them. CDR3 DNA: TGTGCCAGCAGTTATTACAGGGACCTGCATGGCTACACCTTC. It encodes CASSYYRDLHGYTF.

J is TRBJ2-7 and V is TRBV25-1; unclear D gene. The germline V gene encodes CDR1 MGHDK and CDR2 SYGVNS. V was pared by 4 bases and J by 0 bases, with 10 bases between. This CDR3 has 14 amino acids. The CDR3 DNA follows: TGTGCCAGCAGTGCACAATCAAGCTCCTACGAGCAGTACTTC. This translates into CASSAQSSSYEQYF.

The chain links TRBV28 to TRBJ2-7, with D maybe TRBD2 (5 bases). This CDR3 is 16 amino acids long. Trimming removed 2 bases from V and 6 bases from J, with 20 bases in between. The V gene's germline CDR1 is MDHEN and CDR2 SYDVKM. The CDR3 loop is CASSLVVDTRLGEQYF. The DNA for the CDR3 is TGTGCCAGCAGTTTAGTGGTTGACACTAGGCTAGGCGAGCAGTACTTC.

CDR3 DNA sequence: TGCGCCAGCAGCTTTGCTGGCGGGGACGGCCAATTTGTC. This encodes CASSFAGGDGQFV. The gene calls are TRBV5-1 and TRBJ2-7; D possibly corresponds to TRBD2 (6 bases). This CDR3 spans 13 amino acids. Germline lookup yields CDR1 SGHRS and CDR2 YFSETQ.

The chain links TRBV25-1 to TRBJ2-7, with 7 positions matching TRBD2. The CDR3 covers 14 residues. CDR1 and CDR2 (germline): MGHDK, SYGVNS. V dropped 4 bases and J dropped 7; count of bases not matched to a gene: 10. CDR3 DNA: TGTGCCAGCAGTGCGGAGGGAGGGCTTTGGGAGCAGTACTTC. Translating gives CASSAEGGLWEQYF.

The chain has TRBV27 and TRBJ2-7, with D perhaps TRBD2 (6 bases). Looked up from germline, CDR1 is MNHEY and CDR2 is SMNVEV (reference sequence). Trimming removed 3 bases at V and 3 bases at J, with 9 bases between. CDR3 length equals 13 residues. The CDR3 region has the DNA TGTGCCAGCAGTTTCATGACTAGCTACGAGCAGTACTTC. This encodes CASSFMTSYEQYF.

The chain recombines TRBV28 with TRBJ2-1, with 12 positions matching TRBD2. The CDR3 has 24 amino acids. Germline V CDR1 and CDR2: MDHEN, SYDVKM. V dropped 0 bases and J dropped 5; count of bases not matched to a gene: 26. The CDR3 loop reads CASSLWGGWLAGGSYDHGHNEQFF. Here the CDR3 DNA reads TGTGCCAGCAGTTTATGGGGGGGCTGGCTAGCGGGAGGGTCGTACGACCACGGCCACAATGAGCAGTTCTTC.

CDR3 region: CASSSRGQPSKFEQFF. The CDR3 nucleotides are TGTGCCAGCAGTTCCCGAGGACAGCCCTCTAAGTTTGAGCAGTTCTTC. The chain couples TRBV6-5 to TRBJ2-1; tentative D call: TRBD1 (6 bases). CDR3 size: 16 residues. Per germline, CDR1 MNHEY and CDR2 SVGAGI. V shed 4 bases and J shed 9 bases, with 22 bases lying between them.

The V and J genes are TRBV29-1 and TRBJ2-1; 10 bases line up with TRBD2. V gave up 1 base and J gave up 4 bases; unmatched junction bases: 7. The germline V gene has CDR1 SQVTM and CDR2 ANQGSEA. This CDR3 has 16 residues. In nucleotides, the CDR3 is TGCAGCGTTGAAGCCTTAGCGGGAGGCTCATACAATGAGCAGTTCTTC. It translates to CSVEALAGGSYNEQFF.

The rearrangement uses TRBV7-9 and TRBJ1-2; tentatively, D is TRBD1 (5 bases). V gave up 1 base and J gave up 4 bases, with 10 bases separating them. CDR3 size: 14 residues. Germline V gene lookup returns CDR1 SEHNR and CDR2 FQNEAQ (reference sequence). CDR3 nucleotides: TGTGCCAGCAGCTTAGTCGACAGTCCCTATGGCTACACCTTC. It translates to CASSLVDSPYGYTF.

V and J are TRBV2 and TRBJ2-1; the D gene could be TRBD1 or TRBD2 (5 bases each). Germline V CDR1 and CDR2: SNHLY, FYNNEI. The CDR3 has 12 residues. V was pared by 7 bases and J by 10 bases, with 14 bases between. CDR3 in amino acids: CASMGPGVEQFF. The CDR3 nucleotides read TGTGCCAGCATGGGACCTGGTGTCGAGCAGTTCTTC.

The chain links TRBV29-1 to TRBJ2-1, with 7 bases aligning to TRBD2. Germline CDR1 is SQVTM and CDR2 is ANQGSEA. V dropped 5 bases and J dropped 4; count of bases not matched to a gene: 5. The CDR3 is 13 residues long. The CDR3, as DNA: TGCAGCGTTCTCCTAGCGGAATACAATGAGCAGTTCTTC. Translating gives CSVLLAEYNEQFF.

The chain uses TRBV27 and TRBJ1-5; D uncertain. Germline V gives CDR1 MNHEY, CDR2 SMNVEV (reference sequence). V was cut by 5 bases and J by 3 bases, with 8 bases left in between. This CDR3 contains 13 residues. The CDR3 loop is CASSKGFNQPQHF. The CDR3 bases are TGTGCCAGCAGTAAGGGTTTCAATCAGCCCCAGCATTTT.

The chain joins TRBV3-1 to TRBJ1-1, with D unclear. Germline V gives CDR1 LGHDT, CDR2 YNNKEL (reference sequence). CDR3 length equals 18 residues. The V end was cut by 4 bases, the J end by 3 bases, with 24 bases between. The CDR3 spells CASSPLEPSLAIYTEAFF. CDR3 coding DNA: TGTGCCAGCAGCCCGTTAGAGCCGAGTCTAGCCATCTACACTGAAGCTTTCTTT. The variable domain in full, completed from reference TRBV3-1 and TRBJ1-1, reads DTAVSQTPKYLVTQMGNDKSIKCEQNLGHDTMYWYKQDSKKFLKIMFSYNNKELIINETVPNRFSPKSPDKAHLNLHINSLELGDSAVYFCASSPLEPSLAIYTEAFFGQGTRLTVV.

DNA for the CDR3: TGTGCCAGCAGTCCTGGACTGAGAGAAGCTTTCTTT. This codes for CASSPGLREAFF. The J gene is TRBJ1-1, the V gene TRBV28, with unresolved D. The CDR3 is 12 residues long. The V gene lost 5 bases and the J gene lost 8 bases, with 12 bases spanning the gap. Looked up from germline, CDR1 is MDHEN and CDR2 is SYDVKM.